This entry lists 25 T cell receptor beta chains sequenced from one sample in a study of PD-L1 blockade in urothelial cancer. The repertoire was sequenced with immunoSEQ multiplex PCR; TCRdb's copy has only in-frame clones and lacks some. The sample carries more than 30,000 clones, roughly 91% recorded once. This sample comprised PBMCs, obtained around atezolizumab (anti-PD-L1) treatment. Receptor source: a man in his fifties or sixties with urothelial cancer.

The V gene is TRBV19, the J gene TRBJ1-2; possibly TRBD1 for D (6 bases). CDR1 is LNHDA, CDR2 SQIVND, per germline (reference sequence). CDR3 size: 13 residues. Trimming left V 7 bases short and J 2 bases short, with 11 bases between. The CDR3 loop reads CASKWQGNYGYTF. CDR3 nucleotide sequence: TGTGCCAGTAAGTGGCAGGGGAACTATGGCTACACCTTC. Using reference TRBV19 and TRBJ1-2 for the parts outside the CDR3, the full variable domain is DGGITQSPKYLFRKEGQNVTLSCEQNLNHDAMYWYRQDPGQGLRLIYYSQIVNDFQKGDIAEGYSVSREKKESFPLTVTSAQKNPTAFYLCASKWQGNYGYTFGSGTRLTVV.

V is TRBV27 and J is TRBJ2-5; TRBD1 is a possible D gene (6 bases). V lost 0 bases and J lost 2, with 10 bases in between. This CDR3 contains 15 residues. Germline CDR1 MNHEY, CDR2 SMNVEV (reference sequence). The CDR3 nucleotides are TGTGCCAGCAGTTTATCCAGGGGACCACAAGAGACCCAGTACTTC. This encodes CASSLSRGPQETQYF.

The genes are TRBV5-1 and TRBJ2-1; D remains unclear. This CDR3 has 14 residues. Germline CDR1 reads SGHRS; CDR2 reads YFSETQ. V lost 3 bases to trimming and J lost 0 bases, with 7 bases between them. Here the CDR3 reads CASSSVSSYNEQFF. In DNA form, the CDR3 reads TGCGCCAGCAGCTCGGTTAGCTCCTACAATGAGCAGTTCTTC.

The chain uses TRBV6-1 and TRBJ2-7, with 8 bases that match TRBD1. After removal of 7 bases from V and 7 bases from J, the junction contained 12 bases not matched to a gene. This CDR3 has 14 residues. Germline V CDR1 and CDR2: MNHNS, SASEGT. CDR3 coding DNA: TGTGCCAGCAAGAAGGACAGGGTTTTGTTAGAGCAGTACTTC. This codes for CASKKDRVLLEQYF.

The rearrangement links TRBV6-1 to TRBJ1-5; TRBD1 matches at 7 bases. V lost 0 bases, J lost 3 bases, and 2 bases stayed unmatched. The germline V gene encodes CDR1 MNHNS and CDR2 SASEGT. This CDR3 region has 15 residues. CDR3 region: CASSEAGGYNQPQHF. The CDR3 nucleotides read TGTGCCAGCAGTGAAGCAGGGGGCTACAATCAGCCCCAGCATTTT.

This rearrangement joins TRBV18 to TRBJ1-1; 10 bases align to TRBD1. CDR3 length: 15 residues. In germline, CDR1 is KGHSH, CDR2 LQKENI. V shed 6 bases, J shed 3 bases, and the junction held 7 bases outside the gene matches. CDR3 in amino acids: CASSGQGDWDTEAFF. CDR3 coding DNA: TGTGCCAGCTCTGGACAGGGGGATTGGGACACTGAAGCTTTCTTT.

The chain joins TRBV2 to TRBJ2-1, with D possibly TRBD2 on 5 matching bases. CDR1 is SNHLY, CDR2 FYNNEI, per germline. The CDR3 contains 15 residues. The V end was cut by 4 bases, the J end by 4 bases, with 14 bases between. The CDR3 DNA sequence: TGTGCCAGCAGTGTGGAGGCGCCCCCATACAATGAGCAGTTCTTC. Translation: CASSVEAPPYNEQFF. Using reference TRBV2 and TRBJ2-1 for the parts outside the CDR3, the full variable domain is EPEVTQTPSHQVTQMGQEVILRCVPISNHLYFYWYRQILGQKVEFLVSFYNNEISEKSEIFDDQFSVERPDGSNFTLKIRSTKLEDSAMYFCASSVEAPPYNEQFFGPGTRLTVL.

V usage is TRBV7-3 and J usage is TRBJ2-3; TRBD1 matches 9 bases. This CDR3 is built from 13 residues. Trimming cost V 8 bases and J 4 bases; bases outside gene matches: 4. The germline CDR1 and CDR2 sequences are SGHTA and FQGTGA. This CDR3 reads CASGTGRADTQYF. In nucleotides, the CDR3 is TGTGCCAGCGGGACAGGGAGAGCAGATACGCAGTATTTT.

The table lists this clone with a few counts. The chain carries TRBV7-6 and TRBJ2-7, with D uncertain. The CDR3 totals 12 residues. The germline gives CDR1 SGHVS, CDR2 FNYEAQ. The V end was cut by 3 bases, the J end by 3 bases, with 6 bases between. The CDR3 coding sequence is TGTGCCAGCAGCTTTTCGGGCTACGAGCAGTACTTC. Protein sequence: CASSFSGYEQYF.

This rearrangement joins TRBV9 to TRBJ2-1; D is undetermined. The CDR3 spans 12 residues. Per germline, CDR1 SGDLS and CDR2 YYNGEE. Deletions cut 3 bases from V and 8 bases from J, with 9 bases between. The CDR3 reads CASSENSHEQFF. DNA for the CDR3: TGTGCCAGCAGCGAAAATAGCCATGAGCAGTTCTTC.

This sequence joins TRBV5-1 and TRBJ2-3; 9 bases map to TRBD2. The ends lost 0 bases at V and 2 bases at J; junction bases unmatched: 4. Germline CDR1 and CDR2: SGHRS and YFSETQ. The CDR3 has 16 residues. The DNA of the CDR3 is TGCGCCAGCAGCTTGGCGGGCGGGAGGGCCACAGATACGCAGTATTTT. Its protein is CASSLAGGRATDTQYF. Variable domain in full (rest from reference TRBV5-1 and TRBJ2-3): KAGVTQTPRYLIKTRGQQVTLSCSPISGHRSVSWYQQTPGQGLQFLFEYFSETQRNKGNFPGRFSGRQFSNSRSEMNVSTLELGDSALYLCASSLAGGRATDTQYFGPGTRLTVL.

The chain has TRBV7-3 and TRBJ2-1; 9 bases line up with TRBD1. The CDR3 length is 16 residues. V gave up 5 bases and J gave up 6 bases; unmatched junction bases: 11. Germline values: CDR1 SGHTA, CDR2 FQGTGA. The CDR3 is CASSPLPGQGTNEQFF. CDR3 nucleotides: TGTGCCAGCAGCCCCCTACCGGGACAGGGAACCAATGAGCAGTTCTTC. The entire variable domain, with the rest obtained from reference TRBV7-3 and TRBJ2-1, is as follows: GAGVSQTPSNKVTEKGKYVELRCDPISGHTALYWYRQSLGQGPEFLIYFQGTGAADDSGLPNDRFFAVRPEGSVSTLKIQRTERGDSAVYLCASSPLPGQGTNEQFFGPGTRLTVL.

The chain links TRBV10-1 to TRBJ1-1; no clear D gene. CDR3 length: 15 residues. Germline V CDR1 and CDR2: WNHNN, SYGVQD (reference sequence). V lost 5 bases to trimming and J lost 1 base, with 14 bases between them. CDR3: CASSPRFGRNTEAFF. For the CDR3, the DNA is TGCGCCAGCAGTCCTCGCTTCGGGAGGAACACTGAAGCTTTCTTT.

The rearrangement links TRBV7-9 to TRBJ2-5; the match to TRBD2 covers 8 bases. The CDR3 sequence is 15 residues long. CDR1 is SEHNR, CDR2 FQNEAQ, per germline (reference sequence). After removal of 5 bases from V and 5 bases from J, the junction contained 10 bases not matched to a gene. The CDR3 region is CASSRAGAGPETQYF. The CDR3 DNA is TGTGCCAGCAGCCGAGCGGGGGCGGGGCCGGAGACCCAGTACTTC. Together with reference TRBV7-9 and TRBJ2-5, the CDR3 gives the full variable domain: DTGVSQNPRHKITKRGQNVTFRCDPISEHNRLYWYRQTLGQGPEFLTYFQNEAQLEKSRLLSDRFSAERPKGSFSTLEIQRTEQGDSAMYLCASSRAGAGPETQYFGPGTRLLVL.

The chain combines TRBV11-3 with TRBJ2-3; 9 nucleotides line up with TRBD2. Trimming took 5 bases from V and 1 from J; bases not matched to a gene: 4. Germline CDR1 SGHNT, CDR2 YENEEA. This CDR3 has 15 amino acids. This chain's CDR3 is CASSTSGRRTDTQYF. The CDR3 nucleotides read TGTGCCAGCAGCACCAGCGGGAGGCGCACAGATACGCAGTATTTT.

V is TRBV4-2 and J is TRBJ2-2, with TRBD2 identical over 13 bases. The CDR3 spans 18 residues. Germline CDR1 reads LGHNA; CDR2 reads YNFKEQ. V dropped 5 bases and J dropped 2; count of bases not matched to a gene: 8. The CDR3 DNA follows: TGTGCCAGCAGCAATTGGAGGACTAGCGGGGGAAACACCGGGGAGCTGTTTTTT. Translated, it gives CASSNWRTSGGNTGELFF.

The chain is built from TRBV6-5 and TRBJ1-4; D perhaps matches TRBD1 (6 bases). Trimming left V 2 bases short and J 2 bases short, with 6 bases between. The CDR3 sequence is 14 residues long. CDR1 and CDR2 (germline): MNHEY, SVGAGI. The CDR3, as DNA: TGTGCCAGCAGTTACGACAGGACTAATGAAAAACTGTTTTTT. It specifies CASSYDRTNEKLFF.

The rearrangement links TRBV7-9 to TRBJ2-1, with TRBD2 matching over 13 bases. The ends lost 5 bases at V and 3 bases at J; junction bases unmatched: 4. The CDR3 loop spans 16 amino acids. Looked up from germline, CDR1 is SEHNR and CDR2 is FQNEAQ (reference sequence). DNA for the CDR3: TGTGCCAGCAGCCGGACTAGCGGGAGAGGCTACAATGAGCAGTTCTTC. Its protein is CASSRTSGRGYNEQFF.

Only one count was recorded for this clone. The chain recombines TRBV11-3 with TRBJ1-1, with D perhaps TRBD1 (6 bases). Germline V gene data show CDR1 as SGHNT and CDR2 as YENEEA. This CDR3 is built from 14 residues. Trimming removed 3 bases from V and 4 bases from J, with 12 bases in between. Here the CDR3 reads CASSFQGFSTEAFF. CDR3 DNA: TGTGCCAGCAGCTTCCAGGGGTTTTCCACTGAAGCTTTCTTT.

CDR3 nucleotides: TGCGCCAGCAGCTTGGATACAGGGTTTCGGGAGACCCAGTACTTC. It yields the protein CASSLDTGFRETQYF. This sequence joins TRBV5-1 and TRBJ2-5; D may be TRBD1 (6 bases). The CDR3 sequence is 15 residues long. In germline, CDR1 is SGHRS, CDR2 YFSETQ. The V end was cut by 0 bases, the J end by 5 bases, with 14 bases between.

DNA for the CDR3: TGTGCCAGCAGCTCACTAGCGGGGAACGCGAATGAGCAGTTCTTC. This encodes CASSSLAGNANEQFF. V gene TRBV7-3 combines with J gene TRBJ2-1; 10 bases fit TRBD2. Germline loops: CDR1 SGHTA, CDR2 FQGTGA. This CDR3 comprises 15 residues. V lost 4 bases and J lost 7; bases outside the gene matches: 7.

This chain uses TRBV18 with TRBJ2-7, with 10 bases that match TRBD1. CDR3 length equals 14 residues. Germline CDR1 reads KGHSH; CDR2 reads LQKENI. Trimming cost V 5 bases and J 2 bases; bases outside gene matches: 3. The CDR3, as DNA: TGTGCCAGCTCATGGGGACAGGGGCCCTACGAGCAGTACTTC. Protein sequence: CASSWGQGPYEQYF.

In nucleotides, the CDR3 is TGCGCCAGCAGCTTGGTAGGGGGCAAGTACGAGCAGTACTTC. It specifies CASSLVGGKYEQYF. The chain combines TRBV5-1 with TRBJ2-7; 7 positions match TRBD1. Germline V CDR1 and CDR2: SGHRS, YFSETQ. With 0 bases clipped from V and 4 bases from J, the junction kept 4 bases outside the gene matches. CDR3 size: 14 residues.

V usage is TRBV28 and J usage is TRBJ2-2; possible D gene TRBD2, 6 bases. The CDR3 spans 14 residues. V was pared by 5 bases and J by 7 bases, with 14 bases between. Germline V lookup: CDR1 MDHEN, CDR2 SYDVKM. CDR3 sequence (DNA): TGTGCCAGCAGTCGTTCCGGGAGTCGCGGGGAGCTGTTTTTT. This translates into CASSRSGSRGELFF.

The chain recombines TRBV7-9 with TRBJ1-3; D unclear. Trimming removed 3 bases from V and 4 bases from J, with 4 bases in between. Germline CDR1 SEHNR, CDR2 FQNEAQ (reference sequence). This CDR3 contains 12 residues. CDR3 residues: CASSFEGNTIYF. CDR3 in DNA: TGTGCCAGCAGCTTTGAGGGAAACACCATATATTTT.